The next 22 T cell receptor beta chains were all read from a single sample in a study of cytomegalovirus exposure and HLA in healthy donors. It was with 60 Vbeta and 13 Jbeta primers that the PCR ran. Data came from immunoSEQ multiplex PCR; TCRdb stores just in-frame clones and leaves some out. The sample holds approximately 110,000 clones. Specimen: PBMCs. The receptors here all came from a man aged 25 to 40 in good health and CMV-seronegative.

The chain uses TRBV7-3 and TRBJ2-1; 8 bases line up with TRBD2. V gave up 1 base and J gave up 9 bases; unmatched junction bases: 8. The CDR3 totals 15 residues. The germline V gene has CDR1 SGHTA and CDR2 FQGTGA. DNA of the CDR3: TGTGCCAGCAGCTTAAACCTAGCGGGCCAGGGTGAGCAGTTCTTC. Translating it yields CASSLNLAGQGEQFF.

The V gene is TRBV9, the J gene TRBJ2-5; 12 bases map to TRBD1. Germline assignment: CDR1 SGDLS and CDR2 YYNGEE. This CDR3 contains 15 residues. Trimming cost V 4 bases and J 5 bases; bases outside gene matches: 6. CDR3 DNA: TGTGCCAGCAGCCCCGGGACAGGGGGCCTCGAGACCCAGTACTTC. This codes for CASSPGTGGLETQYF. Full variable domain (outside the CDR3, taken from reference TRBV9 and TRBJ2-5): DSGVTQTPKHLITATGQRVTLRCSPRSGDLSVYWYQQSLDQGLQFLIQYYNGEERAKGNILERFSAQQFPDLHSELNLSSLELGDSALYFCASSPGTGGLETQYFGPGTRLLVL.

The CDR3 spells CASRVPGPQHF. The CDR3, as DNA: TGTGCCAGCAGAGTACCGGGACCCCAGCATTTT. The J gene is TRBJ1-5, the V gene TRBV2; D is unresolved. CDR3 length: 11 amino acids. The germline CDR1 and CDR2 sequences are SNHLY and FYNNEI. Trimming pared 6 bases from V and 10 bases from J, leaving 10 bases between. Variable domain in full (rest from reference TRBV2 and TRBJ1-5): EPEVTQTPSHQVTQMGQEVILRCVPISNHLYFYWYRQILGQKVEFLVSFYNNEISEKSEIFDDQFSVERPDGSNFTLKIRSTKLEDSAMYFCASRVPGPQHFGDGTRLSIL.

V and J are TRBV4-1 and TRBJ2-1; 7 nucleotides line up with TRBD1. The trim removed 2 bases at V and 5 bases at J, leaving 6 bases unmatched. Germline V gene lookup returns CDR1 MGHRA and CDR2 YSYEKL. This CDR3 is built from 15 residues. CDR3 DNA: TGCGCCAGCAGCCAATCAGGGGGTGTCCACAATGAGCAGTTCTTC. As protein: CASSQSGGVHNEQFF.

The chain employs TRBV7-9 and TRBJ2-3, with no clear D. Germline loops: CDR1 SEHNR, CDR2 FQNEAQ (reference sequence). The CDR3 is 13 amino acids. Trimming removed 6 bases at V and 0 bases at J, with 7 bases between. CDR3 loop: CASSFFSTDTQYF. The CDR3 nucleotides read TGTGCCAGCAGTTTCTTTAGCACAGATACGCAGTATTTT.

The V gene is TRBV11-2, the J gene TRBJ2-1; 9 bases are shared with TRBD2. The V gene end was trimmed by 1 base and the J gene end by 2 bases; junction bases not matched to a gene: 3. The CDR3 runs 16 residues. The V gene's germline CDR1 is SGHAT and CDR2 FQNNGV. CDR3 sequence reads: CASSLAGGGAYNEQFF. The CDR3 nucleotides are TGTGCCAGCAGCTTAGCGGGCGGGGGGGCCTACAATGAGCAGTTCTTC.

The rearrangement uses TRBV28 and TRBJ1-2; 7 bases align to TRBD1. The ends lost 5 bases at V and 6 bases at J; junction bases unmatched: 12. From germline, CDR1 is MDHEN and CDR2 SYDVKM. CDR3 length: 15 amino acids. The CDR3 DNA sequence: TGTGCCAGCAGTCTACCAGGGGGAGTTTGGAATGGCTACACCTTC. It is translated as CASSLPGGVWNGYTF.

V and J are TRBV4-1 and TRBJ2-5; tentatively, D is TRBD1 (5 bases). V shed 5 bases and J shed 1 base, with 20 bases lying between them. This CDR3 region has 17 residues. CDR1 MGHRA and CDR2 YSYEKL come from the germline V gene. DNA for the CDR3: TGCGCCAGCAGCAAAGGACCCCAAGGGGTCCCCCAAGAGACCCAGTACTTC. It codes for CASSKGPQGVPQETQYF.

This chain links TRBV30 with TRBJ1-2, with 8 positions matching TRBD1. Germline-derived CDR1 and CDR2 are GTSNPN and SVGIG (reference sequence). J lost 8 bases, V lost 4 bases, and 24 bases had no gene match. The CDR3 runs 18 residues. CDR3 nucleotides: TGTGCCTGGAATCGGAGGCGGTACAGGGGGTCGGCTCTTCTAGGCTACACCTTC. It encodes CAWNRRRYRGSALLGYTF.

Here the CDR3 DNA reads TGTGCCAGCAGCGTAGGTAGTATGGGAAACACCATATATTTT. Its protein product is CASSVGSMGNTIYF. The rearrangement joins TRBV9 to TRBJ1-3; D uncertain. V dropped 0 bases and J dropped 4 bases, with 8 bases sitting between them. The CDR3 sequence is 14 residues long. CDR1 and CDR2 from the germline V gene are SGDLS and YYNGEE.

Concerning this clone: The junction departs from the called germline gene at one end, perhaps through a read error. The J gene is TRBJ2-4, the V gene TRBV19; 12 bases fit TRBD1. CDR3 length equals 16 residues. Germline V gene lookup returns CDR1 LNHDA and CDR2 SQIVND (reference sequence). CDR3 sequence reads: CASSLERGQGANIQYF. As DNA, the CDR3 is TGTGCCAGTAGTCTAGAAAGGGGACAGGGGGCGAACATTCAGTACTTC.

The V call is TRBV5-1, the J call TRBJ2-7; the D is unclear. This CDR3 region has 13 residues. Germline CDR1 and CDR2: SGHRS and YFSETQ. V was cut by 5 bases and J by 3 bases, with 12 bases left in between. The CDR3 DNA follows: TGCGCCAGCAGTCCGTCGTATAGCTACGAGCAGTACTTC. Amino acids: CASSPSYSYEQYF. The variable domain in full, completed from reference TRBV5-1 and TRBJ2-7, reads KAGVTQTPRYLIKTRGQQVTLSCSPISGHRSVSWYQQTPGQGLQFLFEYFSETQRNKGNFPGRFSGRQFSNSRSEMNVSTLELGDSALYLCASSPSYSYEQYFGPGTRLTVT.

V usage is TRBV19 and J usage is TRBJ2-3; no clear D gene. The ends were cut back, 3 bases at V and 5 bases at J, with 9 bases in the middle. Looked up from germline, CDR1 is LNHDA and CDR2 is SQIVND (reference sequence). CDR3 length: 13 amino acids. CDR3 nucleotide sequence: TGTGCCAGTAGTATTGAAACTTTAGATACGCAGTATTTT. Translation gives CASSIETLDTQYF.

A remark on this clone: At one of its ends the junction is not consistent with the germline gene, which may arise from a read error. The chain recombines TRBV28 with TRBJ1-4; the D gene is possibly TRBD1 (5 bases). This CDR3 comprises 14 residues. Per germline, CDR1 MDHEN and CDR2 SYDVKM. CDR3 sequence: CASGFRSSGGKLFF. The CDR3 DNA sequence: TGTGCCAGCGGTTTTCGGTCCTCCGGGGGAAAACTGTTTTTT.

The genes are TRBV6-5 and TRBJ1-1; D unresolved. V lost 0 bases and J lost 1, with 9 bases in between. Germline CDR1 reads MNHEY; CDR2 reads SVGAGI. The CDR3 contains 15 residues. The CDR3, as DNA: TGTGCCAGCAGTTACTCGGTACAGACGAACACTGAAGCTTTCTTT. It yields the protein CASSYSVQTNTEAFF.

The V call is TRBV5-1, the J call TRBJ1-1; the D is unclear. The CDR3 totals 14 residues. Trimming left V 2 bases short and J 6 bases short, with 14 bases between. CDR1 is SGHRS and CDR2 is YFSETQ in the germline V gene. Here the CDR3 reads CASSLPTVTPEAFF. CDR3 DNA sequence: TGCGCCAGCAGCTTACCCACAGTTACCCCTGAAGCTTTCTTT.

CDR3 coding DNA: TGTGCCAGCAGTTACCCGACAGGGGTTGGAAACACCATATATTTT. Its translation is CASSYPTGVGNTIYF. The chain carries TRBV6-6 and TRBJ1-3, with TRBD1 matching 8 bases. CDR1 and CDR2 from the germline V gene are MNHNY and SVGAGI (reference sequence). V lost 2 bases and J lost 3; bases outside the gene matches: 3. The CDR3 is 15 residues long.

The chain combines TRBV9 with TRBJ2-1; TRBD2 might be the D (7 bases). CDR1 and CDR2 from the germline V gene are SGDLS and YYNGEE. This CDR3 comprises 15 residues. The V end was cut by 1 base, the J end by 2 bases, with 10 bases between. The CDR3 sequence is CASSVRGATYNEQFF. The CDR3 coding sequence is TGTGCCAGCAGCGTACGGGGGGCAACCTACAATGAGCAGTTCTTC.

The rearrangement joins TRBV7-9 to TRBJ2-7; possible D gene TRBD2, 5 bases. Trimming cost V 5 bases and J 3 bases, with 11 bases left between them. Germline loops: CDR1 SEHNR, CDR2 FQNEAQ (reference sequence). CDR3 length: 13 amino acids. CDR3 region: CASSTRTGYEQYF. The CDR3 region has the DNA TGTGCCAGCAGCACCCGGACTGGCTACGAGCAGTACTTC.

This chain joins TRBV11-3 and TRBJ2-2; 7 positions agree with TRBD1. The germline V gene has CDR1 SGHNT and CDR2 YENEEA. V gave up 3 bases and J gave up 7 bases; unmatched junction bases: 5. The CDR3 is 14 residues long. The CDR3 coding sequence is TGTGCCAGCAGCTTCAGGGGGTTCGACGGGGAGCTGTTTTTT. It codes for CASSFRGFDGELFF.

Here the CDR3 DNA reads TGTGCCAGCAGTCGGCTCCGGGACAGGGGGCACTCTGGTGAAAAACTGTTTTTT. Translating gives CASSRLRDRGHSGEKLFF. The chain combines TRBV5-4 with TRBJ1-4, with 12 bases fitting TRBD1. With V trimmed by 5 bases and J by 7 bases, 15 bases remained unmatched. The CDR3 is 18 residues long. CDR1 SGHNT and CDR2 YYREEE come from the germline V gene (reference sequence).

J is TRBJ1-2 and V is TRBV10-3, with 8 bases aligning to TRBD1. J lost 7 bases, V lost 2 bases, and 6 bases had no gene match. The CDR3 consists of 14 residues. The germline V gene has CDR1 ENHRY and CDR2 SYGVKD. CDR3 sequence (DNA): TGTGCCATCAGTGAGGCCGGGACAGGAGGTGGCTACACCTTC. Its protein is CAISEAGTGGGYTF.